Shown below are 27 T cell receptor beta chains from a single sample sequenced in a study of technical replicates of blood from several donors. Measured with immunoSEQ multiplex PCR; TCRdb has only the in-frame clones, and not every one. Of fewer than 90,000 clones in the sample, just under 97% are singletons; the top ten hold over 0.2%. The sequencing input was T cells isolated from PBMCs. These receptors all come from a human donor in good health.

The chain uses TRBV27 and TRBJ1-2, with 8 bases that match TRBD1. Trimming at V came to 5 bases and at J to 4 bases, leaving 12 bases not matched to a gene. The germline CDR1 and CDR2 sequences are MNHEY and SMNVEV (reference sequence). This CDR3 comprises 16 residues. The CDR3 protein is CASSMHPRQGLYGYTF. The CDR3, as DNA: TGTGCCAGCAGTATGCACCCCCGACAGGGGCTCTATGGCTACACCTTC.

This clone has only one observation. This chain connects TRBV6-5 to TRBJ1-3, with D unresolved. CDR1 is MNHEY, CDR2 SVGAGI, per germline. CDR3 length equals 15 residues. V was pared by 0 bases and J by 10 bases, with 16 bases between. CDR3 sequence reads: CASSYSNRFSSTIYF. Written as DNA, the CDR3 is TGTGCCAGCAGTTACTCGAATCGATTCTCCAGTACCATATATTTT.

The rearrangement uses TRBV18 and TRBJ2-2, with TRBD1 matching 9 bases. The CDR3 runs 16 residues. Trimming at V came to 2 bases and at J to 3 bases, leaving 4 bases not matched to a gene. Germline CDR1 reads KGHSH; CDR2 reads LQKENI. The CDR3 sequence is CASSPSWDRDTGELFF. The CDR3, as DNA: TGTGCCAGCTCACCATCGTGGGACAGGGACACCGGGGAGCTGTTTTTT.

The rearrangement joins TRBV5-1 to TRBJ2-5; D is uncertain. Germline assignment: CDR1 SGHRS and CDR2 YFSETQ. Trimming took 4 bases from V and 1 from J, leaving 2 bases between them. The CDR3 covers 11 residues. The CDR3 reads CASSRQETQYF. DNA of the CDR3: TGCGCCAGCAGCCGCCAAGAGACCCAGTACTTC.

This rearrangement joins TRBV18 to TRBJ2-2; D is unclear. The CDR3 is 12 amino acids. From germline, CDR1 is KGHSH and CDR2 LQKENI. V was shortened by 6 bases and J by 7 bases, with 9 bases between the two germline ends. As DNA, the CDR3 is TGTGCCAGCTCCCAGACATTCGGGGAGCTGTTTTTT. Residues: CASSQTFGELFF.

The chain has TRBV5-4 and TRBJ1-4; D is unclear. The CDR3 consists of 15 residues. Germline V lookup: CDR1 SGHNT, CDR2 YYREEE (reference sequence). Trimming shortened V by 4 bases and J by 3 bases, and 13 bases separated the two germline ends. The CDR3 DNA reads as TGTGCCAGCAGCGATTTCGGAGGCGCTAATGAAAAACTGTTTTTT. Translating it yields CASSDFGGANEKLFF.

This clone was seen a single time. The genes are TRBV15 and TRBJ1-5, with D unresolved. Trimming cost V 0 bases and J 6 bases, with 6 bases left between them. Germline-derived CDR1 and CDR2 are LNHNV and YYDKDF (reference sequence). This CDR3 is built from 13 residues. In DNA, the CDR3 is TGTGCCACCAGCAGAGATGTGAGTCAGCCCCAGCATTTT. Translation: CATSRDVSQPQHF.

This sequence joins TRBV27 and TRBJ1-5; D uncertain. With 2 bases removed from V and 6 bases from J, the gap between germline ends came to 8 bases. Germline lookup yields CDR1 MNHEY and CDR2 SMNVEV (reference sequence). The CDR3 runs 13 residues. The chain's CDR3 is CASSLGPSQPQHF. In DNA form, the CDR3 reads TGTGCCAGCAGTTTAGGCCCCAGTCAGCCCCAGCATTTT.

This rearrangement joins TRBV7-9 to TRBJ2-1; 13 positions match TRBD2. J was trimmed by 0 bases and V by 5 bases; bases with no gene match: 10. The CDR3 extends over 19 amino acids. CDR1 and CDR2 (germline): SEHNR, FQNEAQ (reference sequence). The CDR3 DNA follows: TGTGCCAGCAGCCTAAGAAGGAGGACTAGCGGGAGCTCCTACAATGAGCAGTTCTTC. Encoded protein: CASSLRRRTSGSSYNEQFF.

This sequence joins TRBV6-5 and TRBJ1-1; a possible D gene is TRBD1 (6 bases). This CDR3 has 16 amino acids. CDR1 is MNHEY and CDR2 is SVGAGI in the germline V gene. Trimming cost V 0 bases and J 4 bases, with 15 bases left between them. In DNA form, the CDR3 reads TGTGCCAGCAGTTACTCTGAGGCAGGGGCGTTCACTGAAGCTTTCTTT. Protein product: CASSYSEAGAFTEAFF.

The genes are TRBV7-2 and TRBJ2-5; 13 bases map to TRBD2. Germline V gene lookup returns CDR1 SGHTA and CDR2 FQGNSA. This CDR3 is 18 amino acids long. J lost 5 bases, V lost 6 bases, and 15 bases had no gene match. CDR3 sequence: CASSRTSGSRETGETQYF. In DNA, the CDR3 is TGTGCCAGCAGTCGGACTAGCGGGAGCCGGGAGACGGGGGAGACCCAGTACTTC.

The rearrangement uses TRBV5-4 and TRBJ1-1, with 7 bases that match TRBD1. V lost 5 bases and J lost 6; bases outside the gene matches: 16. Looked up from germline, CDR1 is SGHNT and CDR2 is YYREEE (reference sequence). The CDR3 totals 16 residues. The CDR3 sequence is CASRSNPRGPGAEAFF. CDR3 DNA sequence: TGTGCCAGCAGATCCAACCCTAGGGGGCCCGGGGCTGAAGCTTTCTTT. Filled out from reference TRBV5-4 and TRBJ1-1, the complete variable domain reads ETGVTQSPTHLIKTRGQQVTLRCSSQSGHNTVSWYQQALGQGPQFIFQYYREEENGRGNFPPRFSGLQFPNYSSELNVNALELDDSALYLCASRSNPRGPGAEAFFGQGTRLTVV.

The CDR3 DNA follows: TGTGCCAGTAAGTCAGTGGGCGGGATAAACACTGAAGCTTTCTTT. Translated: CASKSVGGINTEAFF. The genes are TRBV19 and TRBJ1-1; D ambiguous. The germline V and J ends were trimmed by 7 bases and 2 bases, with 17 bases remaining between them. This CDR3 has 15 amino acids. Germline-derived CDR1 and CDR2 are LNHDA and SQIVND (reference sequence).

The chain joins TRBV4-1 to TRBJ1-3; no clear D. This CDR3 spans 17 amino acids. The germline CDR1 and CDR2 sequences are MGHRA and YSYEKL. V was clipped by 0 bases and J by 0 bases, with 12 bases between them. CDR3 loop: CASSQDTVSASGNTIYF. In DNA, the CDR3 is TGCGCCAGCAGCCAAGATACAGTTTCGGCCTCTGGAAACACCATATATTTT.

Note on this clone: A read error may account for a junction end that differs from germline. This chain connects TRBV9 to TRBJ1-3; TRBD1 matches 9 bases. The germline CDR1 and CDR2 sequences are SGDLS and YYNGEE. The CDR3 spans 15 residues. CDR3 nucleotide sequence: TGTGCCAGCAGCGTGGGACAGGGTGCTGGTAACACCATATATTTT. Translating gives CASSVGQGAGNTIYF.

The chain combines TRBV11-3 with TRBJ2-7; D gene uncertain. This CDR3 contains 11 residues. Germline V gene sequence: CDR1 SGHNT, CDR2 YENEEA. V gave up 4 bases and J gave up 5 bases, with 6 bases separating them. The CDR3 DNA sequence: TGTGCCAGCAGCTGGGCAGACGAGCAGTACTTC. This codes for CASSWADEQYF.

V usage is TRBV4-1 and J usage is TRBJ1-2, with 10 bases identical to TRBD1. This CDR3 region has 18 residues. J gave up 0 bases and V 0 bases, and 7 bases lay outside the gene matches. Germline V gene lookup returns CDR1 MGHRA and CDR2 YSYEKL. The CDR3 DNA is TGCGCCAGCAGCCAAGATTGGGACAGGGGTCCCTCTAACTATGGCTACACCTTC. Protein product: CASSQDWDRGPSNYGYTF.

J is TRBJ2-5 and V is TRBV9; possible D gene TRBD2, 5 bases. CDR1 and CDR2 from the germline V gene are SGDLS and YYNGEE. The V gene lost 0 bases and the J gene lost 2 bases, with 11 bases spanning the gap. The CDR3 sequence is 15 residues long. CDR3 in amino acids: CASSVGVSVQETQYF. The CDR3, as DNA: TGTGCCAGCAGCGTAGGTGTTAGCGTGCAAGAGACCCAGTACTTC.

The chain has TRBV11-1 and TRBJ1-3, with D tentatively TRBD1 (5 bases). The CDR3 runs to 17 residues. Trimming removed 5 bases at V and 11 bases at J, with 28 bases between. Germline assignment: CDR1 SGHAT and CDR2 FQDESV (reference sequence). CDR3 residues: CASSPLKGVKGLSAIYF. For the CDR3, the DNA is TGTGCCAGCAGCCCCCTCAAAGGGGTGAAGGGATTGAGCGCCATATATTTT.

This clone occurred a few times. The V call is TRBV19, the J call TRBJ1-1; maybe TRBD1 (5 bases). CDR3 length equals 14 residues. The V and J ends lost 3 bases and 0 bases respectively, with 8 bases between them. Looked up from germline, CDR1 is LNHDA and CDR2 is SQIVND (reference sequence). CDR3 region: CASSITGLNTEAFF. DNA of the CDR3: TGTGCCAGTAGTATCACAGGCCTGAACACTGAAGCTTTCTTT. The variable domain in full, completed from reference TRBV19 and TRBJ1-1, reads DGGITQSPKYLFRKEGQNVTLSCEQNLNHDAMYWYRQDPGQGLRLIYYSQIVNDFQKGDIAEGYSVSREKKESFPLTVTSAQKNPTAFYLCASSITGLNTEAFFGQGTRLTVV.

The rearrangement links TRBV2 to TRBJ2-7, with D maybe TRBD2 (5 bases). The CDR3 runs to 15 residues. Germline V CDR1 and CDR2: SNHLY, FYNNEI. Trimming pared 3 bases from V and 3 bases from J, leaving 15 bases between. In DNA form, the CDR3 reads TGTGCCAGCAGTGAGGTCGGGATCCTGGTCTACGAGCAGTACTTC. Its protein is CASSEVGILVYEQYF.

The chain recombines TRBV29-1 with TRBJ2-5; 11 bases match TRBD2. The V gene's germline CDR1 is SQVTM and CDR2 ANQGSEA. The CDR3 totals 13 residues. With 6 bases clipped from V and 5 bases from J, the junction kept 5 bases outside the gene matches. The CDR3 loop is CSVTSGETETQYF. The CDR3 DNA is TGCAGCGTGACTAGCGGGGAAACGGAGACCCAGTACTTC. Based on the CDR3 plus reference TRBV29-1 and TRBJ2-5, the full variable domain is SAVISQKPSRDICQRGTSLTIQCQVDSQVTMMFWYRQQPGQSLTLIATANQGSEATYESGFVIDKFPISRPNLTFSTLTVSNMSPEDSSIYLCSVTSGETETQYFGPGTRLLVL.

V is TRBV5-1 and J is TRBJ2-7; the match to TRBD1 covers 9 bases. The CDR3 is 14 residues long. Trimming at V came to 3 bases and at J to 2 bases, leaving 3 bases not matched to a gene. Per germline, CDR1 SGHRS and CDR2 YFSETQ. Here the CDR3 reads CASSWGTGTYEQYF. The DNA of the CDR3 is TGCGCCAGCAGCTGGGGGACAGGGACCTACGAGCAGTACTTC.

V and J are TRBV6-1 and TRBJ1-6, with 7 nucleotides matching TRBD1. CDR1 and CDR2 (germline): MNHNS, SASEGT. V dropped 1 base and J dropped 13; count of bases not matched to a gene: 7. The CDR3 length is 14 residues. CDR3 loop: CASSEVGTARPLHF. In nucleotides, the CDR3 is TGTGCCAGCAGTGAAGTAGGGACAGCCAGGCCCCTCCACTTT.

This clone was found once. The J gene is TRBJ2-2, the V gene TRBV27, with 10 bases aligning to TRBD1. The CDR3 contains 15 residues. The V gene's germline CDR1 is MNHEY and CDR2 SMNVEV (reference sequence). The ends lost 5 bases at V and 5 bases at J; junction bases unmatched: 5. CDR3: CASSPRTGGTGELFF. CDR3 DNA: TGTGCCAGCAGTCCTCGGACAGGGGGAACCGGGGAGCTGTTTTTT.

The CDR3, as DNA: TGTGCCAGCAGCCCCCGGACAGGGGGCAATCAGCCCCAGCATTTT. It encodes CASSPRTGGNQPQHF. The chain links TRBV7-8 to TRBJ1-5; 9 nucleotides line up with TRBD1. Germline CDR1 SGHVS, CDR2 FQNEAQ. The CDR3 has 15 amino acids. V trimming: 5 bases; J trimming: 2 bases; junction bases outside the gene matches: 4.

The rearrangement links TRBV25-1 to TRBJ2-2, with D possibly being TRBD1 (5 bases). The ends were cut back, 5 bases at V and 5 bases at J, with 21 bases in the middle. CDR1 is MGHDK and CDR2 is SYGVNS in the germline V gene. This CDR3 region has 17 residues. CDR3 nucleotide sequence: TGTGCCAGCAGTCGATCCCCCGACAGAGCCCCAACCGGGGAGCTGTTTTTT. This encodes CASSRSPDRAPTGELFF.